Here is one TCR beta chain with its context. Antigen: not known. This specimen belongs to a study of T cell responses to AZD1222 COVID-19 vaccine. Sequencing was performed with immunoSEQ multiplex PCR; in TCRdb, only in-frame clones are kept and a portion is missing. The sample holds some 110,000 clones, roughly 90% seen once. The length of the CDR3 is 16 residues. The germline gives CDR1 MNHEY, CDR2 SMNVEV (reference sequence). Trimming took 2 bases from V and 5 from J; bases not matched to a gene: 7. Study-wide points: The sample set comprised mostly white British donors with more females, and clonal diversity was possibly underestimated. CD4 TCRs associated with vaccination spanned spike, dominating at 160-218 and 743-854. Among AZD1222 vaccinees, only six were seropositive at baseline. Following two doses of AZD1222, Spike-specific TCR breadth and depth rose.

This TCR came from an adult in good health. The sequencing here drew on peripheral blood, taken on day 0 of AZD1222 vaccination. V gene TRBV27 combines with J gene TRBJ2-2; TRBD2 agrees at 8 bases. Written as DNA, the CDR3 is TGTGCCAGCAGTTTACTGCGGGGGGTTAGTACCGGGGAGCTGTTTTTT. It is translated as CASSLLRGVSTGELFF.